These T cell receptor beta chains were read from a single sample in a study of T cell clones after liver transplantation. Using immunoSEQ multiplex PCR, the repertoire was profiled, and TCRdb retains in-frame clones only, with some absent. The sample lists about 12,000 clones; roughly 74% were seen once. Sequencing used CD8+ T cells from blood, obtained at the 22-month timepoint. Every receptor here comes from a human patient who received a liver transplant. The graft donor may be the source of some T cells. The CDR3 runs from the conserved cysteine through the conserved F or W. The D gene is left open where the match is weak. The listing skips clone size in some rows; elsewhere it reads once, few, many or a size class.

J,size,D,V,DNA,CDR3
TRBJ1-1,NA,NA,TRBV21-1,NA,CASSKVGEGTLNTEAFF
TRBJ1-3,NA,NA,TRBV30,TGTGCCTGGAGTGTAACCCACTCTGGAAACACCATATATTTT,CAWSVTHSGNTIYF
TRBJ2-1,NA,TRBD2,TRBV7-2,TGTGCCAGCAGCTACCTCGGGACTAGCTCCTACAATGAGCAGTTCTTC,CASSYLGTSSYNEQFF
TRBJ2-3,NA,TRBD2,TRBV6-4,TGTGCCAGCAGTGACGTAGCGGGAGATAGCTCAGATACGCAGTATTTT,CASSDVAGDSSDTQYF
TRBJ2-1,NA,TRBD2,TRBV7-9,TGTGCCAGCAGCTTAGGGGCGGGGGTCGCCGGGGATGAGCAGTTCTTC,CASSLGAGVAGDEQFF
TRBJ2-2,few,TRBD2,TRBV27,TGTGCCAGCAGACTAGGGACTAGCGGGACTCAGGCCGGGGAGCTGTTTTTT,CASRLGTSGTQAGELFF
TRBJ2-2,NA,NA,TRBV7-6,TGTGCCAGCAGCTTAGCGGGGATAAACACCGGGGAGCTGTTTTTT,CASSLAGINTGELFF
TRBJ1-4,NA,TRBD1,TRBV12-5,TGTGCTAGTGGTCGTACAATGGACAGGGGAGGCGGTGAAAAACTGTTTTTT,CASGRTMDRGGGEKLFF
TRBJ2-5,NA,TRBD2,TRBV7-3,TGTGCCAGCAGCTTAACGGCGGGGGGCGGGGAGACCCAGTACTTC,CASSLTAGGGETQYF
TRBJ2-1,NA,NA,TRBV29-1,TGCAGCGTGGAGAGGGGACACCTAAATGAGCAGTTCTTC,CSVERGHLNEQFF
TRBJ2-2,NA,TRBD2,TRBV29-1,TGCAGCGCGGGAGGCCGGGGGGTGAACACCGGGGAGCTGTTTTTT,CSAGGRGVNTGELFF
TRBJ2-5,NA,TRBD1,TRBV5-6,TGTGCCAGCAGCTCCGGGACAGGGTTTGTGGAGACCCAGTACTTC,CASSSGTGFVETQYF
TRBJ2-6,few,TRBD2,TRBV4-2,TGTGCCAGCAGCGGAATAGCGGGGGGGCAAGGGGCCAACGTCCTGACTTTC,CASSGIAGGQGANVLTF
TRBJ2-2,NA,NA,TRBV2,TGTGCCAGCAGTTACCCCGGGGAGCTGTTTTTT,CASSYPGELFF
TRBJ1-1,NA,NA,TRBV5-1,TGCGCCAGCAGCTTCACTCCGCCCCAAGGGAACACTGAAGCTTTCTTT,CASSFTPPQGNTEAFF
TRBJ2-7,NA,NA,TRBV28,TGTGCCAGCAGCCGCCGGACCCCTCCCTACGAGCAGTACTTC,CASSRRTPPYEQYF
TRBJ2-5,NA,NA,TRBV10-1,TGCGCCAGCAGCCAGACGGAGGAGACCCAGTACTTC,CASSQTEETQYF
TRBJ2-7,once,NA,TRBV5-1,TGCGCCAGCAGCGAAGCTAGCAGAATCTACGAGCAGTACTTC,CASSEASRIYEQYF
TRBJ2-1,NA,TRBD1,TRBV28,TGTGCCAGCAGTTTTCCAAGACAGGGGTACAATGAGCAGTTCTTC,CASSFPRQGYNEQFF
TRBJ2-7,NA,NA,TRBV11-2,TGTGCCAGCAGCTTAGAAACGTTCTCTAACTCCTACGAGCAGTACTTC,CASSLETFSNSYEQYF
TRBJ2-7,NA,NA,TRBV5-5,TGTGCCAGCAGCTCCGCAGTCTATGGGTTCTACGAGCAGTACTTC,CASSSAVYGFYEQYF
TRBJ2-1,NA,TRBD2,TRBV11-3,TGTGCCAGCAGCTTAGGATCTCGGGGGGGGTACAATGAGCAGTTCTTC,CASSLGSRGGYNEQFF
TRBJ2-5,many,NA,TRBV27,TGTGCCAGCAGTCCTCAAGCTGGTTCAGAGACCCAGTACTTC,CASSPQAGSETQYF
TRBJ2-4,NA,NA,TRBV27,TGTGCCAGCAAAGAGGACCCCGGTCGCGGGAACATTCAGTACTTC,CASKEDPGRGNIQYF
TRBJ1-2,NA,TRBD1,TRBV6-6,TGTGCCAGCAGTTACTTTGGGACAGGGGAGGGTGGCTACACCTTC,CASSYFGTGEGGYTF
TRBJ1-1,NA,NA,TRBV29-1,TGCAGCGTGGGGACGGCCTACACTGAAGCTTTCTTT,CSVGTAYTEAFF
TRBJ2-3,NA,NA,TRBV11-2,TGTGCCAGCAGCCAGCGCACAGATACGCAGTATTTT,CASSQRTDTQYF
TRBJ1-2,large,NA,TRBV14,TGTGCCAGCAGCCCGACGGAGAACTATGGCTACACCTTC,CASSPTENYGYTF
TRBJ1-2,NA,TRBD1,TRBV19,TGTGCCAGTAGTATTTCCGGGACAGGGTCGAGGGGCTACACCTTC,CASSISGTGSRGYTF
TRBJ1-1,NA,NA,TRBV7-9,TGTGCCAGCAGCCCCTCCCTTTTGGGGAACTTGAACACTGAAGCTTTCTTT,CASSPSLLGNLNTEAFF
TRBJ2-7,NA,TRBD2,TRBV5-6,TGTGCCAGCAGCTTCGGGACTAGCGGCTACGAGCAGTACTTC,CASSFGTSGYEQYF
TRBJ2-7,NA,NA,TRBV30,TGTGGCCTGGGGGGGACAGGTCCCTACGAGCAGTACTTC,CGLGGTGPYEQYF
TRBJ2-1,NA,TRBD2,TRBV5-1,TGCGCCAGCAGCCCGGGGACTAGCGCGAAAAATGAGCAGTTCTTC,CASSPGTSAKNEQFF
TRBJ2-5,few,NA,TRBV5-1,TGCGCCAGCAAGGGGCCACAGGAAGCAGGAGAGACCCAGTACTTC,CASKGPQEAGETQYF
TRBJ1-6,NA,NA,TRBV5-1,TGCGCCAGCAGCTTGGGAGGGCAGCCACAACCCCTCCACTTT,CASSLGGQPQPLHF
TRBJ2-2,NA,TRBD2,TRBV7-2,TGTGCCAGCAGCTTAGCGGGAGGGAGGGGCGCCGGGGAGCTGTTTTTT,CASSLAGGRGAGELFF
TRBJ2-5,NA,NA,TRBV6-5,TGTGCCAGCAGTTACGGGGGCAACCAAGAGACCCAGTACTTC,CASSYGGNQETQYF
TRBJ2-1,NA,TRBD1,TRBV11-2,TGTGCCAGCAGCTCCTCTCCGGGACAGGTCGACAATGAGCAGTTCTTC,CASSSSPGQVDNEQFF
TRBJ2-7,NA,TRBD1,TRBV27,TGTGCCAGCAGGTGGGACGGGACAGGGACGACCTACGAGCAGTACTTC,CASRWDGTGTTYEQYF
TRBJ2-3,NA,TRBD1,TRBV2,TGTGCCAGCAGTGAAGAACAGGGGAGCGATACGCAGTATTTT,CASSEEQGSDTQYF
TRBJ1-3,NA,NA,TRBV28,TGTGCCAGCTCGGGACTCTCTGGAAACACCATATATTTT,CASSGLSGNTIYF
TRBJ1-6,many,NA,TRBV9,TGTGCCAGCAGCGCAGACTGGAATTCACCCCTCCACTTT,CASSADWNSPLHF
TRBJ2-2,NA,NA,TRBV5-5,TGTGCCAGCAGCTTGGGGGGCTACGGGGAGCTGTTTTTT,CASSLGGYGELFF
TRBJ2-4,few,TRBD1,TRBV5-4,TGTGCCAGCAGCTCGGAAGACAGGGACGGCATTCAGTACTTC,CASSSEDRDGIQYF
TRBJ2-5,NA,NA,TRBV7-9,TGTGCCAGCAGCTTGGTCGGGACCGGAGAGACCCAGTACTTC,CASSLVGTGETQYF
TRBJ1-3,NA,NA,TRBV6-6,TGTGCCAGCAGTTACGATGACGTTGGAGGAAACACCATATATTTT,CASSYDDVGGNTIYF
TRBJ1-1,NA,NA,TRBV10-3,TGTGCCACGGGAGGTCATGATGCGGCAGAGAACACTGAAGCTTTCTTT,CATGGHDAAENTEAFF